This T cell receptor beta chain was identified in a study of shared clonotypes between healthy human individuals. The table came from immunoSEQ multiplex PCR; TCRdb's copy has only in-frame clones and leaves some out. This table has 2.5 million or so clones, around 94% appearing once. Germline V lookup: CDR1 MNHEY, CDR2 SMNVEV (reference sequence). The CDR3 covers 14 residues. Trimming cost V 8 bases and J 0 bases, with 13 bases left between them. The receptor comes from a man between 18 and 35 years old in good health. The specimen sequenced was naive CD4+ T cells sorted from blood. Regarding subset: CD45RA+ positively selected. This chain joins TRBV27 and TRBJ1-2; weak D call: TRBD1 (5 bases). The CDR3 region has the DNA TGTGCCAGCGCACGGGGGACGACTAACTATGGCTACACCTTC. The encoded protein is CASARGTTNYGYTF.